The rows below give T cell receptor beta chains drawn from one sample of a study of post-analysis software for immune sequencing data. TCRdb reprocessed the PCR reads with MiXCR, giving one entry per CDR3 protein. The sample has about 500,000 distinct CDR3 sequences, around 40% seen once. Sequencing was performed on blood. These receptors were obtained from a girl aged 10 to 17 with multiple sclerosis. Both conserved end residues are part of each CDR3. The order of the fields is V gene, J gene, clone size, D gene, CDR3 length, CDR3 protein, CDR3 DNA. The D gene is left open where the match is weak. Clone sizes are given selectively: once, few, many, or a class where the clone is expanded.

V gene: TRBV20-1
J gene: TRBJ2-7
clone size: -
D gene: TRBD2
CDR3 length: 14
CDR3 protein: CSALPAGGPVEQYF
CDR3 DNA: TGCAGTGCTTTGCCGGCGGGAGGGCCAGTCGAGCAGTACTTC

V gene: TRBV29-1
J gene: TRBJ1-1
clone size: -
D gene: -
CDR3 length: 13
CDR3 protein: CSVLGRGDTEAFF
CDR3 DNA: TGCAGCGTCCTCGGACGGGGTGACACTGAAGCTTTCTTT

V gene: TRBV20-1
J gene: TRBJ2-4
clone size: -
D gene: TRBD1
CDR3 length: 19
CDR3 protein: CSASPSTGDNFIAKNIQYF
CDR3 DNA: TGCAGTGCTAGCCCCTCGACAGGGGACAATTTTATAGCCAAAAACATTCAGTACTTC

V gene: TRBV5-6
J gene: TRBJ2-5
clone size: -
D gene: -
CDR3 length: 15
CDR3 protein: CASRSRGEGPETQYF
CDR3 DNA: TGTGCCAGCAGATCGAGGGGGGAGGGCCCAGAGACCCAGTACTTC

V gene: TRBV14
J gene: TRBJ2-7
clone size: once
D gene: TRBD2
CDR3 length: 13
CDR3 protein: CASSHPSGYEQYF
CDR3 DNA: TGTGCCAGCAGCCACCCTAGCGGCTACGAGCAGTACTTC

V gene: TRBV11-2
J gene: TRBJ1-1
clone size: -
D gene: -
CDR3 length: 13
CDR3 protein: CASSFHEVPEAFF
CDR3 DNA: TGTGCCAGCAGCTTTCATGAGGTACCTGAAGCTTTCTTT

V gene: TRBV12-3/TRBV12-4
J gene: TRBJ1-2
clone size: -
D gene: TRBD1
CDR3 length: 15
CDR3 protein: CASSLRQGEWYGYTF
CDR3 DNA: TGTGCCAGCAGTCTCAGACAGGGTGAATGGTATGGCTACACCTTC

V gene: TRBV18
J gene: TRBJ2-5
clone size: many
D gene: -
CDR3 length: 14
CDR3 protein: CASSPGAALETQYF
CDR3 DNA: TGTGCCAGCTCCCCAGGGGCCGCTTTGGAGACCCAGTACTTC

V gene: TRBV6-2/TRBV6-3
J gene: TRBJ1-2
clone size: -
D gene: TRBD1
CDR3 length: 15
CDR3 protein: CASRQPGQGAYGYTF
CDR3 DNA: TGTGCCAGCAGACAACCGGGACAGGGGGCGTATGGCTACACCTTC

V gene: TRBV12-3/TRBV12-4
J gene: TRBJ2-5
clone size: few
D gene: TRBD2
CDR3 length: 17
CDR3 protein: CASSLGTSGRARETQYF
CDR3 DNA: TGTGCCAGCAGTTTAGGGACTAGCGGGAGGGCCAGGGAGACCCAGTACTTC

V gene: TRBV29-1
J gene: TRBJ2-1
clone size: -
D gene: -
CDR3 length: 15
CDR3 protein: CSVEGYGQGYNEQFF
CDR3 DNA: TGCAGCGTTGAAGGGTACGGGCAGGGCTACAATGAGCAGTTCTTC

V gene: TRBV30
J gene: TRBJ2-1
clone size: -
D gene: TRBD2
CDR3 length: 13
CDR3 protein: CAWRLAGAREQFF
CDR3 DNA: TGTGCCTGGAGACTAGCGGGAGCTCGGGAGCAGTTCTTC

V gene: TRBV6-5
J gene: TRBJ1-4
clone size: few
D gene: -
CDR3 length: 13
CDR3 protein: CASGQSRNEKLFF
CDR3 DNA: TGTGCCAGCGGACAGTCTCGAAACGAAAAACTGTTTTTT

V gene: TRBV12-3/TRBV12-4
J gene: TRBJ2-1
clone size: few
D gene: -
CDR3 length: 15
CDR3 protein: CASTLDSRSYNEQFF
CDR3 DNA: TGTGCCAGCACCTTGGACAGCCGCTCCTACAATGAGCAGTTCTTC

V gene: TRBV5-1
J gene: TRBJ1-1
clone size: few
D gene: -
CDR3 length: 14
CDR3 protein: CASSTRTENTEAFF
CDR3 DNA: TGCGCCAGCAGCACCCGGACGGAGAACACTGAAGCTTTCTTT